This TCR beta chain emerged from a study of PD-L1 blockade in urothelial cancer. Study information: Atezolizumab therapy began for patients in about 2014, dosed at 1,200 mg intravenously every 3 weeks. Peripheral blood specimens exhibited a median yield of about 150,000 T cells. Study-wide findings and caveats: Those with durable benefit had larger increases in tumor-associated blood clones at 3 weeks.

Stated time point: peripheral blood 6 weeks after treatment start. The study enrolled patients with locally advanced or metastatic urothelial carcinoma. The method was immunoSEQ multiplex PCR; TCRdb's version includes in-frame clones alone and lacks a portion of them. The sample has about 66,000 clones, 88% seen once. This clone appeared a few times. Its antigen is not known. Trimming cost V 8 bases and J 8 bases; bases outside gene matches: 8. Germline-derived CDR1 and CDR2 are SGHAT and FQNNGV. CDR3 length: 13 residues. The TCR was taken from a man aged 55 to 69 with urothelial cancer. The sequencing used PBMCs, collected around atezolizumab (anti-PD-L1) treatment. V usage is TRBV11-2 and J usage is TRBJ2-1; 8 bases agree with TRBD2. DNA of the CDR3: TGTGCCAGCGTTCTAGCGGGCGGGGATGAGCAGTTCTTC. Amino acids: CASVLAGGDEQFF.